This T cell receptor beta chain derives from a study of PD-1 blockade in mismatch repair-deficient tumors. The overall study: Patients had about eleven mismatch repair-deficient cancer types and were previously treated and progressing.

TCRdb keeps only in-frame clones here, not all; method: immunoSEQ multiplex PCR. There are 130,000 or so clones in the sample; 85% to 90% occur only once, and 13% lies in the top ten. All patients were mismatch repair deficient, assessed by either PCR or immunohistochemistry. This sequence was found in an adult with mismatch repair-deficient cancer. Sequenced here: peripheral blood, sampled 44 weeks after starting pembrolizumab.

The CDR3 is CASSGTGVFNQPQHF. The CDR3 DNA is TGTGCCAGTAGTGGGACAGGGGTCTTCAATCAGCCCCAGCATTTT. This chain joins TRBV19 and TRBJ1-5, with 10 nucleotides matching TRBD1. CDR1 LNHDA and CDR2 SQIVND come from the germline V gene (reference sequence). This CDR3 is built from 15 residues. With V trimmed by 5 bases and J by 3 bases, 4 bases remained unmatched.